This TCR beta chain was recovered during a study of blood T cell repertoires in COVID-19. Whole-study context: Samples of COVID-19 (acute and convalescent) were obtained from the United States, Italy and Spain.

Authors' data handling: Cell counts per sample came from amplifying reference gene primers. Assay: immunoSEQ multiplex PCR; the TCRdb copy retains only in-frame clones and omits some. The DNA gave D and trimming, while V, J and clone size come from that table. The sample holds about 180,000 clones, roughly nine tenths seen once. Deletions cut 5 bases from V and 0 bases from J, with 17 bases between. Germline V gives CDR1 MDHEN, CDR2 SYDVKM. The CDR3 sequence is 17 residues long. The chain joins TRBV28 to TRBJ2-1; D unclear. Sequencing used peripheral blood. This clonotype was obtained from a woman in her twenties or thirties with active or convalescent COVID-19. The CDR3 DNA is TGTGCCAGCAGTCCCTACCTCAGCGCGAGCTCCTACAATGAGCAGTTCTTC. The encoded protein is CASSPYLSASSYNEQFF.